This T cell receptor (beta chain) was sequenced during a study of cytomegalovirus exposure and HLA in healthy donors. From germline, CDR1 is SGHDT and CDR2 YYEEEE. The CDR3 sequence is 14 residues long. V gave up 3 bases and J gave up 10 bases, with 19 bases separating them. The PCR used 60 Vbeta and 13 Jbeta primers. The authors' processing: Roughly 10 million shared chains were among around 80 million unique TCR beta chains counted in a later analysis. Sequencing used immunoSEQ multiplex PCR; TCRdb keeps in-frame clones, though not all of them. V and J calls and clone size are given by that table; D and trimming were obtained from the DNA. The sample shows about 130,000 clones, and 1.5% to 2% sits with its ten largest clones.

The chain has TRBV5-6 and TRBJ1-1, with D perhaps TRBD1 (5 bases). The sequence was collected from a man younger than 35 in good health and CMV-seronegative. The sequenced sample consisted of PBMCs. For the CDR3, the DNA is TGTGCCAGCAGCTCGATGGGGGACCCGGAGGGAGCTTTCTTT. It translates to CASSSMGDPEGAFF.